The rows below give T cell receptor beta chains drawn from one sample of a study of early T cells in non-severe SARS-CoV-2 infection. From the 5' RACE reads, TCRdb called clonotypes with MiXCR, one entry per CDR3 protein. This sample has approximately 71,000 distinct CDR3 sequences, with 12% found just once. The specimen was whole blood. These receptors were collected from an adult who was a healthcare worker with PCR-confirmed SARS-CoV-2 infection or an uninfected control (not recorded which). Both conserved end residues are part of each CDR3. D genes are given only for firm matches.

.	15	TRBV7-2	TRBJ1-6	CASSPRRGNNSPLHF
TRBD2	13	TRBV6-1	TRBJ2-5	CASSRTREETQYF
.	14	TRBV18	TRBJ2-1	CASSFTGDRNEQFF
TRBD2	17	TRBV6-5	TRBJ2-5	CASSYSGLAVNQETQYF
.	16	TRBV4-1	TRBJ2-1	CASSQEGGTGYNEQFF
TRBD2	17	TRBV7-2	TRBJ2-3	CASSLRLAGGSTDTQYF
TRBD2	16	TRBV14	TRBJ2-1	CASSPRLAYSHNEQFF
.	13	TRBV11-1	TRBJ2-7	CASSVRLSYEQYF
.	13	TRBV7-6	TRBJ2-3	CASSETVPDTQYF
.	14	TRBV5-1	TRBJ2-3	CASSGRFETDTQYF
.	15	TRBV6-5	TRBJ1-4	CASSYGGQTNEKLFF
.	16	TRBV20-1	TRBJ2-3	CSAPKDSFRSTDTQYF
.	15	TRBV7-7	TRBJ2-5	CASSSTAGPQETQYF
TRBD1	15	TRBV12-3/TRBV12-4	TRBJ1-1	CASSFLDRGNTEAFF
.	13	TRBV29-1	TRBJ2-3	CSVDREPTDTQYF
.	15	TRBV7-2	TRBJ2-7	CASSLGVAPSYEQYF
TRBD1	13	TRBV6-6	TRBJ1-1	CAIQGSVNTEAFF
.	15	TRBV6-1	TRBJ2-5	CASSRHFGRQETQYF
.	18	TRBV9	TRBJ2-6	CASSAAFGRPVGANVLTF
TRBD2	17	TRBV9	TRBJ2-1	CASSVPRNFSGENEQFF
.	14	TRBV4-1	TRBJ1-1	CASSQPTRNTEAFF
TRBD2	15	TRBV7-2	TRBJ2-7	CASSSGLAGYGEQYF
.	14	TRBV7-8	TRBJ2-7	CASSLDRGTYEQYF
.	14	TRBV28	TRBJ1-5	CASSLSGVRQPQHF
TRBD1	16	TRBV10-3	TRBJ2-2	CAISAAGTANTGELFF
.	13	TRBV7-2	TRBJ2-4	CASSSLRSGLSYF
.	15	TRBV5-1	TRBJ1-4	CASSPQGYFNEKLFF
.	12	TRBV2	TRBJ2-5	CASSPRTETQYF
.	13	TRBV7-9	TRBJ1-4	CASSLGEPGDRFF
.	14	TRBV27	TRBJ2-7	CASSFASMSYEQYF
.	14	TRBV5-6	TRBJ2-5	CASSFLSPGETQYF
.	14	TRBV18	TRBJ1-1	CASSPDPGNTEAFF
.	16	TRBV24-1	TRBJ1-5	CATSGGPGSSNQPQHF
TRBD1	14	TRBV20-1	TRBJ2-5	CSAKPGTEGETQYF
TRBD2	18	TRBV7-2	TRBJ2-1	CASSLVRGGRGAYNEQFF
TRBD1	15	TRBV29-1	TRBJ1-2	CSAPEGSTGYYGYTF
.	14	TRBV27	TRBJ2-1	CASSLSGSYNEQFF
TRBD1	16	TRBV11-2	TRBJ2-3	CASSYRREGASYTQYF
TRBD1	14	TRBV5-1	TRBJ1-2	CASSQDRKGYGYTF
TRBD1	14	TRBV29-1	TRBJ2-7	CSVLRGDRVHEQYF
.	14	TRBV6-1	TRBJ2-1	CASLDYLRANEQFF
.	14	TRBV20-1	TRBJ2-1	CSASSAYTNNEQFF
.	16	TRBV5-1	TRBJ2-1	CASSQGTPRGDNEQFF
TRBD2	13	TRBV20-1	TRBJ2-5	CSAERDSQETQYF
TRBD1	14	TRBV20-1	TRBJ2-5	CSARRTGPGETQYF
.	12	TRBV19	TRBJ2-1	CASRAEDNEQFF
.	14	TRBV6-1	TRBJ2-1	CASRLQAAYNEQFF
.	14	TRBV2	TRBJ2-2	CASKLSINTGELFF
TRBD2	14	TRBV7-8	TRBJ2-3	CASSVTSGVDTQYF
.	13	TRBV5-1	TRBJ2-1	CASSLSGNNEQFF
TRBD1	14	TRBV6-2/TRBV6-3	TRBJ1-5	CATSRDSINQPQHF
.	13	TRBV27	TRBJ1-2	CASSLGPNYGYTF
.	13	TRBV7-2	TRBJ2-7	CASSLGLGGEQYF
.	12	TRBV29-1	TRBJ2-1	CSPRRLANEQFF
.	13	TRBV19	TRBJ2-7	CASSPTAVYEQCF
TRBD1	17	TRBV6-5	TRBJ1-1	CASSYLYGTGLNTEAFF
TRBD2	16	TRBV7-3	TRBJ2-1	CASSSGTSGSGNEQFF
TRBD2	14	TRBV7-8	TRBJ2-5	CASSSTSAQETQYF
TRBD2	13	TRBV2	TRBJ2-7	CASSATGGYEQYF